The source of this TCR beta chain is a study of post-analysis software for immune sequencing data. The study, taken as a whole, reports: Five TRBV segments, including TRBV5-6, TRBV5-1 and TRBV20-1, were more frequent in patients than controls.

Included in the TCR beta cDNA libraries were unique molecular identifiers. TCRdb itself ran the PCR reads through MiXCR, one entry per CDR3 protein. The data contain about half a million distinct CDR3 sequences, around 40% of them singletons. Between the trimmed V and J ends, which lost 6 bases and 5 bases, there was a span of 9 bases. CDR1 is ENHRY and CDR2 is SYGVKD in the germline V gene. The CDR3 has 12 amino acids. On this clonotype: Its specificity is not known.

This clonotype was obtained from a girl aged 10-17 years with multiple sclerosis. Sequencing used blood. This chain connects TRBV10-3 to TRBJ2-3; no firm D call. Written as DNA, the CDR3 is TGTGCCATCAGCGATAAGAGAGATACGCAGTATTTT. It codes for CAISDKRDTQYF.